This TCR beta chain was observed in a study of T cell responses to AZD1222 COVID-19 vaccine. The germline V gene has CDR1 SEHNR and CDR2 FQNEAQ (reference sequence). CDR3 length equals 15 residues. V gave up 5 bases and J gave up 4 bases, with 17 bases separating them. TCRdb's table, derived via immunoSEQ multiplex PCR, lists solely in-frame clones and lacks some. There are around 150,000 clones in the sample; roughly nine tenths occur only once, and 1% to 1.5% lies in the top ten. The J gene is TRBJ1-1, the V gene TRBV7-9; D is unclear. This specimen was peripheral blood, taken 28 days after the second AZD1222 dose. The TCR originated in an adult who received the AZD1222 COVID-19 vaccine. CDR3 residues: CASSRSGLGGTEAFF. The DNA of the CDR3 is TGTGCCAGCAGCCGGAGTGGTCTGGGCGGCACTGAAGCTTTCTTT. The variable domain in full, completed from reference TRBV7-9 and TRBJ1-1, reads DTGVSQNPRHKITKRGQNVTFRCDPISEHNRLYWYRQTLGQGPEFLTYFQNEAQLEKSRLLSDRFSAERPKGSFSTLEIQRTEQGDSAMYLCASSRSGLGGTEAFFGQGTRLTVV.